Here is one T cell receptor beta chain with its context. The germline CDR1 and CDR2 sequences are MDHEN and SYDVKM. Trimming at V came to 7 bases and at J to 1 base, leaving 6 bases not matched to a gene. The CDR3 has 14 residues. Sequencing was performed with immunoSEQ multiplex PCR; in TCRdb, only in-frame clones are kept and a portion is missing. The sample carries some 40,000 clones, 60% to 80% recorded once. The data belong to a study of PD-1 blockade in classical Hodgkin lymphoma. At the level of the study: Patients were administered nivolumab (3 mg/kg intravenously) every 2 weeks.

Brentuximab vedotin exposure varied, and every patient relapsed after autologous stem cell transplantation. The chain couples TRBV28 to TRBJ2-7; 8 bases match TRBD1. The sample was peripheral blood mononuclear cells (PBMCs), taken before the second cycle of nivolumab. This TCR was sampled from a human donor with classical Hodgkin lymphoma. CDR3 coding DNA: TGTGCCAGCAACAGGGGGGCAAAGTCCTACGAGCAGTACTTC. It translates to CASNRGAKSYEQYF.